This entry describes one TCR beta chain. Its antigen has not been determined. No much larger clone is present one base from it, and per-base qualities are unavailable. Participants in the prospective study were aged roughly 18 to 90 years, lived in approximately 26 United States geographic areas, and enrolled through a virtual design. To assign participants to cohorts, the prospective study relied on clinical history that participants themselves reported in a screening survey and a study questionnaire. Recovered participants in ImmuneRACE Cohort 3 were defined by two consecutive negative NP/OP PCR tests, clearance by a healthcare professional, or resolution of symptoms. In the prospective study, whole blood, serum and a nasopharyngeal or oropharyngeal swab were collected from each participant by mobile phlebotomists. Additional blood draws and questionnaires over a 2-month period could optionally be provided by prospective study participants. Before DNA extraction, prospective study blood samples were shipped either frozen or at room temperature.

This sample was taken from a study of blood T cell repertoires in COVID-19 (dated by TCRdb to 2020 to 2022). Turning to the overall study: Collaborator samples came from the United States, Italy and Spain and covered acute and convalescent phases of COVID-19. Samples were obtained from the ongoing ImmuneRACE study (first 160 participants) and from roughly 1,300 subjects provided by 6 global collaborators. Subjects who had been exposed to COVID-19, were actively infected with it, or had recovered from it provided the deeply sampled blood TCRbeta repertoires that made up the dataset. HLA class I and class II types, where available, came from metadata supplied by the sample provider rather than from assay-based typing. The material from the prospective study consisted of cDNA or gDNA derived from T cells, B-cell-depleted T cells, or PBMCs. A de-identified subject ID, COVID-19 status, age in years and sex were almost always included in the sample metadata. A freely available public database, intended as a resource for researchers studying the immune response to SARS-CoV-2, is where the repertoires were released.

Paper-wide results and their limitations: Clinical and demographic metadata were provided uncurated, with the amount varying by source and participant.

The immunoSEQ Assay, a bias-controlled multiplex PCR, was used to amplify TCRbeta CDR3 regions from genomic DNA. Processing in the source paper ran as follows. Within the assay, amplification of reference gene primers was used to estimate how many nucleated cells each sample contained. Sequence reads were collapsed and filtered to measure the absolute abundance of every unique TCRbeta CDR3 rearrangement. Productive Simpson clonality was computed per sample as the square root of Simpson's diversity index over productive rearrangements. TCRdb obtained this table from immuneACCESS and retained in-frame rearrangements with V and J assigned. These tables miss some clones; where compared with another copy, unresolved V genes account for less than half of the shortfall, and the remainder is unexplained. V, J and clone size were drawn from that table, and D and trimming were deduced from the DNA. Within this sample are about 290,000 clones, with roughly nine tenths of them counted one time only. The biggest ten clones account for 1.5% to 2% of the sample.

V ends up 1 base short and J 0 bases short, with an unmatched junction base count of 2. The germline V gene (reference sequence) yields MNHNY for CDR1 and SVGAGI for CDR2. The CDR3, cysteine through phenylalanine, is 15 amino acids long. The CDR3 DNA has 45 bases and is translated from base 1. The chain links TRBV6-6 with TRBJ1-1; 7 bases in between match TRBD1. Sample: PBMCs or T cells enriched from blood (not recorded which). The sequence was obtained from a woman in her 40s who had recovered from COVID-19. The bases are TGTGCCAGCAGTTACTTACAGGGGCTGAACACTGAAGCTTTCTTT. Translation gives CASSYLQGLNTEAFF.